The 16 T cell receptor beta chains presented below share a single source sample, sequenced in a study of Graves' ophthalmopathy and Graves' hyperthyroidism. RNA transcripts served as template for amplifying TCR beta CDR3 sequences. An initial RT-PCR round employing HTBI primers preceded a second-round multiplex PCR. TCRdb fed the multiplex PCR reads into MiXCR, producing one record per CDR3 protein. The table has some 380,000 distinct CDR3 sequences, roughly 14% seen once; the top ten hold roughly 7%. Sequenced material: peripheral blood. All receptors come from a woman between 18 and 29 years old with stable Graves' hyperthyroidism.

The rearrangement joins TRBV27 to TRBJ2-5, with 8 bases aligning to TRBD2. Germline V gene data show CDR1 as MNHEY and CDR2 as SMNVEV (reference sequence). CDR3 length equals 15 residues. V dropped 5 bases and J dropped 4; count of bases not matched to a gene: 9. Written as DNA, the CDR3 is TGTGCCAGCAGTGAAGGGACTAGGGGGGGAGAGACCCAGTACTTC. Amino acids: CASSEGTRGGETQYF.

As to this clonotype: It may be a read error: a sequence one base away is much more abundant. This chain joins TRBV27 and TRBJ2-7; D is perhaps TRBD1 (6 bases). Germline V gene sequence: CDR1 MNHEY, CDR2 SMNVEV (reference sequence). The CDR3 sequence is 15 residues long. The CDR3 DNA follows: TGTGCCAGCAGCCTGAGGGGGAGACTTTCCTACGAGCATTACTTC. Its translation is CASSLRGRLSYEHYF.

The sample holds many counts of this clonotype. The chain carries TRBV6-1 and TRBJ1-2; D is unresolved. The V and J ends lost 8 bases and 2 bases respectively, with 9 bases between them. This CDR3 is built from 12 residues. Germline-derived CDR1 and CDR2 are MNHNS and SASEGT. This CDR3 reads CASEMGNYGYTF. The CDR3 DNA is TGTGCCAGCGAGATGGGAAACTATGGCTACACCTTC.

This clonotype was counted many times. V gene TRBV27 combines with J gene TRBJ2-7, with 7 nucleotides matching TRBD1. With V trimmed by 4 bases and J by 3 bases, 6 bases remained unmatched. Germline V gene data show CDR1 as MNHEY and CDR2 as SMNVEV (reference sequence). The CDR3 spans 14 residues. The CDR3 DNA reads as TGTGCCAGCAGTTACAGGGGTTCGGACTACGAGCAGTACTTC. It translates to CASSYRGSDYEQYF.

The genes are TRBV4-1 and TRBJ2-5; TRBD1 is a possible D gene (5 bases). Germline V gene sequence: CDR1 MGHRA, CDR2 YSYEKL. This CDR3 comprises 15 residues. V was clipped by 1 base and J by 4 bases, with 13 bases between them. The CDR3 loop is CASSQGVGQGETQYF. As DNA, the CDR3 is TGCGCCAGCAGCCAAGGGGTGGGGCAGGGAGAGACCCAGTACTTC.

This clonotype was observed many times. V usage is TRBV2 and J usage is TRBJ1-5, with TRBD1 identical over 9 bases. Germline V gene sequence: CDR1 SNHLY, CDR2 FYNNEI. J lost 6 bases, V lost 6 bases, and 6 bases had no gene match. CDR3 size: 14 residues. CDR3 sequence: CASRNRGQAQPQHF. The CDR3 DNA sequence: TGTGCCAGCAGGAACAGGGGGCAGGCTCAGCCCCAGCATTTT.

This clonotype was counted many times. The CDR3 spells CAISDQETGRANTF. The CDR3 DNA follows: TGTGCCATCAGTGATCAAGAGACAGGGAGGGCAAACACCTTC. V usage is TRBV10-3 and J usage is TRBJ1-2, with TRBD1 identical over 7 bases. Losses at the gene ends were 3 bases for V and 12 bases for J; bases not matched to a gene: 13. The CDR3 spans 14 residues. CDR1 is ENHRY and CDR2 is SYGVKD in the germline V gene.

This clonotype was seen more than once but under ten times. V usage is TRBV24-1 and J usage is TRBJ2-3; TRBD2 matches at 8 bases. CDR1 and CDR2 (germline): KGHDR, SFDVKD. After removal of 1 base from V and 5 bases from J, the junction contained 4 bases not matched to a gene. CDR3 length equals 15 residues. The CDR3 loop reads CATSDFQRGKDTQYF. CDR3 coding DNA: TGTGCCACCAGTGATTTCCAGCGGGGGAAAGATACGCAGTATTTT.

In this sample, this clonotype turned up many times. Here the CDR3 DNA reads TGCAGTGCTGGGCCATATGGTCAGCCCCAGCATTTT. It translates to CSAGPYGQPQHF. This rearrangement joins TRBV20-1 to TRBJ1-5, with D unclear. Trimming shortened V by 5 bases and J by 6 bases, and 11 bases separated the two germline ends. The CDR3 is made up of 12 amino acids. Germline CDR1 DFQATT, CDR2 SNEGSKA (reference sequence).

This clonotype was seen ten or more times. The genes are TRBV11-3 and TRBJ2-2; D may be TRBD2 (7 bases). The germline V and J ends were trimmed by 5 bases and 4 bases, with 17 bases remaining between them. The V gene's germline CDR1 is SGHNT and CDR2 YENEEA. This CDR3 region has 16 residues. Here the CDR3 reads CASSLLGGGRTGELFF. CDR3 DNA: TGTGCCAGCAGCCTCCTTGGGGGGGGGCGCACCGGGGAGCTGTTTTTT.

V is TRBV29-1 and J is TRBJ2-5; D might be TRBD2 (5 bases). The V end was cut by 6 bases, the J end by 4 bases, with 18 bases between. The CDR3 has 14 residues. CDR1 and CDR2 from the germline V gene are SQVTM and ANQGSEA. The CDR3 coding sequence is TGCAGCGTACTCCGGGCAGCACGGGGAGAGACCCAGTACTTC. This gives the protein CSVLRAARGETQYF.

This clonotype was detected many times. The chain couples TRBV20-1 to TRBJ1-1; a possible D gene is TRBD1 (5 bases). Germline loops: CDR1 DFQATT, CDR2 SNEGSKA (reference sequence). The CDR3 covers 14 residues. V was clipped by 6 bases and J by 0 bases, with 14 bases between them. As DNA, the CDR3 is TGCAGTGCGTCGGGGGGGACGGTGAACACTGAAGCTTTCTTT. This gives the protein CSASGGTVNTEAFF.

In its sample, this clonotype was seen many times. The J gene is TRBJ2-7, the V gene TRBV27, with a tentative D call TRBD2 (5 bases). Trimming cost V 7 bases and J 4 bases, with 20 bases left between them. The CDR3 runs 15 residues. Per the germline V gene, CDR1 is MNHEY and CDR2 is SMNVEV (reference sequence). The CDR3: CASTQYLAPGYEQYF. CDR3 DNA: TGTGCCAGCACCCAATATCTAGCTCCGGGATACGAGCAGTACTTC.

This clonotype was picked up many times. The CDR3 here is CASSFTRINAGELFF. The DNA for the CDR3 is TGTGCCAGCAGCTTCACTAGGATTAACGCCGGGGAGCTGTTTTTT. The chain uses TRBV7-2 and TRBJ2-2; maybe TRBD2 (5 bases). The V and J ends lost 3 bases and 6 bases respectively, with 14 bases between them. In germline, CDR1 is SGHTA, CDR2 FQGNSA. The CDR3 covers 15 residues.

There are many counts of this clonotype. CDR3 bases: TGTGCCAGCAGTTATACAACAGGGGCCGGTGGAAACATTCAGTACTTC. Encoded protein: CASSYTTGAGGNIQYF. V usage is TRBV6-2 or TRBV6-3 and J usage is TRBJ2-4, with TRBD1 matching 7 bases. The germline V gene has CDR1 MNHEY and CDR2 SVGEGT. The trim removed 3 bases at V and 6 bases at J, leaving 11 bases unmatched. This CDR3 comprises 16 residues.

This clonotype was counted ten times or more. This sequence joins TRBV6-5 and TRBJ1-2; weak D call: TRBD1 (5 bases). Deletions cut 0 bases from V and 4 bases from J, with 9 bases between. The CDR3 is made up of 14 amino acids. CDR1 is MNHEY and CDR2 is SVGAGI in the germline V gene. CDR3 DNA sequence: TGTGCCAGCAGTTACTCAGGCAGGGCCTATGGCTACACCTTC. The encoded protein is CASSYSGRAYGYTF.